One and the same sample provided the 30 T cell receptor beta chains below, sequenced in a study of blood T cell repertoires in COVID-19. The table came from immunoSEQ multiplex PCR; TCRdb's copy has only in-frame clones and leaves some out. The sample comprises fewer than 400,000 clones, approximately 86% of which are singletons, and approximately 2.9% rests with the top ten. Sequenced material: peripheral blood. These TCRs come from a human donor in a cohort sampled during active COVID-19.

To note about this clone: A much larger clonotype is one base distant, so this may be a read error. This sequence joins TRBV5-6 and TRBJ2-7; D gene unclear. V was cut by 3 bases and J by 3 bases, with 4 bases left in between. The CDR3 is 11 residues long. Germline-derived CDR1 and CDR2 are SGHDT and YYEEEE. This CDR3 reads CASSYYYEQYF. CDR3 bases: TGTGCCAGCAGCTACTACTACGAGCAGTACTTC.

The rearrangement joins TRBV4-1 to TRBJ2-1, with 13 bases fitting TRBD2. The trim removed 3 bases at V and 12 bases at J, leaving 2 bases unmatched. This CDR3 has 13 amino acids. CDR1 is MGHRA and CDR2 is YSYEKL in the germline V gene. The chain's CDR3 is CASSQGLAGTQFF. The CDR3 nucleotides read TGCGCCAGCAGCCAGGGACTAGCGGGGACGCAGTTCTTC.

This clone occurred once. The chain joins TRBV3-1 (or the pseudogene TRBV3-2) to TRBJ1-1, with TRBD1 matching over 9 bases. The V gene's germline CDR1 is LGHDT and CDR2 YNNKEL (reference sequence). The CDR3 extends over 16 amino acids. Germline trimming cut 6 bases from V and 2 bases from J; bases unmatched to any gene: 10. The DNA of the CDR3 is TGTGCCAGCAGTCAATCCGGGACAGGGAAAAACACTGAAGCTTTCTTT. This sequence encodes CASSQSGTGKNTEAFF.

This chain connects TRBV19 to TRBJ1-3, with no clear D. Deletions cut 4 bases from V and 1 base from J, with 5 bases between. The germline gives CDR1 LNHDA, CDR2 SQIVND (reference sequence). This CDR3 spans 13 amino acids. CDR3 region: CASSSLSGNTIYF. CDR3 DNA sequence: TGTGCCAGTAGTAGTCTGTCTGGAAACACCATATATTTT.

The V gene is TRBV7-8, the J gene TRBJ2-7; D might be TRBD2 (7 bases). Germline V CDR1 and CDR2: SGHVS, FQNEAQ. The ends were cut back, 2 bases at V and 0 bases at J, with 14 bases in the middle. The CDR3 sequence is 16 residues long. The CDR3 DNA reads TGTGCCAGCAGCTTACTGGCGGGGGCCAGCTCCTACGAGCAGTACTTC. As protein: CASSLLAGASSYEQYF. Using reference TRBV7-8 and TRBJ2-7 for the parts outside the CDR3, the full variable domain is GAGVSQSPRYKVAKRGQDVALRCDPISGHVSLFWYQQALGQGPEFLTYFQNEAQLDKSGLPSDRFFAERPEGSVSTLKIQRTQQEDSAVYLCASSLLAGASSYEQYFGPGTRLTVT.

This clone was counted between two and nine times. The chain links TRBV27 to TRBJ1-2; D not certain. The germline V and J ends were trimmed by 0 bases and 4 bases, with 9 bases remaining between them. Germline CDR1 and CDR2: MNHEY and SMNVEV (reference sequence). This CDR3 has 14 residues. CDR3: CASSLSVGSYGYTF. The CDR3 DNA reads as TGTGCCAGCAGTTTATCGGTAGGGAGCTATGGCTACACCTTC.

This chain joins TRBV10-1 and TRBJ1-5; possible D gene TRBD1, 6 bases. The CDR3 extends over 13 amino acids. The germline gives CDR1 WNHNN, CDR2 SYGVQD (reference sequence). V lost 8 bases and J lost 3, with 11 bases in between. CDR3 region: CASGDRINQPQHF. CDR3 sequence (DNA): TGCGCCAGCGGCGACAGGATCAATCAGCCCCAGCATTTT.

The chain joins TRBV7-8 to TRBJ1-5; TRBD1 matches at 10 bases. The CDR3 totals 15 residues. The germline V gene encodes CDR1 SGHVS and CDR2 FQNEAQ. The trim removed 4 bases at V and 5 bases at J, leaving 5 bases unmatched. CDR3 DNA: TGTGCCAGCAGCTACAGAGACAGGGGGCATCAGCCCCAGCATTTT. This encodes CASSYRDRGHQPQHF.

This chain joins TRBV5-1 and TRBJ2-1; 10 bases are shared with TRBD2. This CDR3 comprises 14 residues. J lost 5 bases, V lost 7 bases, and 6 bases had no gene match. Per germline, CDR1 SGHRS and CDR2 YFSETQ. The CDR3 coding sequence is TGCGCCAGCGCTCGGACTAGCGGCAACAATGAGCAGTTCTTC. Translation: CASARTSGNNEQFF.

The chain links TRBV29-1 to TRBJ2-3; tentative D call: TRBD1 (6 bases). The CDR3 runs to 15 residues. V was shortened by 6 bases and J by 0 bases, with 16 bases between the two germline ends. Germline values: CDR1 SQVTM, CDR2 ANQGSEA. CDR3 region: CSVVGQGRSTDTQYF. The CDR3 region has the DNA TGCAGCGTCGTGGGACAAGGAAGAAGCACAGATACGCAGTATTTT.

CDR3 nucleotides: TGTGCCAGCAGCGTAGCAGCTAGCTTCGACCAAGATACGCAGTATTTT. It specifies CASSVAASFDQDTQYF. V usage is TRBV9 and J usage is TRBJ2-3; TRBD2 is a possible D gene (5 bases). Germline CDR1 and CDR2: SGDLS and YYNGEE. The CDR3 is 16 amino acids. V gave up 0 bases and J gave up 5 bases, with 16 bases separating them.

V and J are TRBV19 and TRBJ2-3; weak D call: TRBD2 (5 bases). The V gene lost 6 bases and the J gene lost 2 bases, with 9 bases spanning the gap. Per the germline V gene, CDR1 is LNHDA and CDR2 is SQIVND (reference sequence). This CDR3 region has 13 residues. The chain's CDR3 is CASSPGVTDTQYF. The CDR3 coding sequence is TGTGCCAGTAGCCCCGGGGTCACAGATACGCAGTATTTT.

The CDR3: CASSRTLLGAGGGTYNEQFF. The CDR3 coding sequence is TGTGCCAGCAGCCGTACCCTTCTAGGAGCGGGCGGGGGTACCTACAATGAGCAGTTCTTC. The J gene is TRBJ2-1, the V gene TRBV14, with 7 bases that match TRBD2. The germline V gene encodes CDR1 SGHDN and CDR2 FVKESK. The CDR3 covers 20 residues. After removal of 4 bases from V and 2 bases from J, the junction contained 20 bases not matched to a gene.

The chain employs TRBV7-8 and TRBJ2-2; D ambiguous. The V and J ends lost 5 bases and 0 bases respectively, with 13 bases between them. CDR1 is SGHVS and CDR2 is FQNEAQ in the germline V gene. The CDR3 length is 16 residues. The DNA for the CDR3 is TGTGCCAGCAGCCAAACAGTCGACCCGAACACCGGGGAGCTGTTTTTT. It encodes CASSQTVDPNTGELFF.

The V gene is TRBV27, the J gene TRBJ2-3; D perhaps matches TRBD2 (6 bases). The CDR3 totals 14 residues. Between the trimmed V and J ends, which lost 8 bases and 0 bases, there was a span of 12 bases. Germline values: CDR1 MNHEY, CDR2 SMNVEV (reference sequence). CDR3 protein: CASGKAGSTDTQYF. The CDR3 DNA sequence: TGTGCCAGCGGGAAGGCGGGGAGCACAGATACGCAGTATTTT.

V usage is TRBV4-2 and J usage is TRBJ1-6; D not certain. The CDR3 totals 18 residues. CDR1 is LGHNA and CDR2 is YNFKEQ in the germline V gene. Trimming left V 1 base short and J 1 base short, with 14 bases between. The CDR3 sequence is CASSQAPGGGSYNSPLHF. CDR3 bases: TGTGCCAGCAGCCAAGCCCCAGGTGGAGGGTCCTATAATTCACCCCTCCACTTT.

The chain couples TRBV6-5 to TRBJ2-1, with D unresolved. V lost 2 bases and J lost 10, with 12 bases in between. Per germline, CDR1 MNHEY and CDR2 SVGAGI. The CDR3 consists of 13 residues. The chain's CDR3 is CASSYTGSREQFF. Here the CDR3 DNA reads TGTGCCAGCAGTTACACGGGTTCTAGGGAGCAGTTCTTC.

The V and J genes are TRBV7-3 and TRBJ2-3, with D possibly being TRBD2 (6 bases). This CDR3 region has 14 residues. Germline values: CDR1 SGHTA, CDR2 FQGTGA. Trimming cost V 5 bases and J 1 base, with 10 bases left between them. The CDR3 reads CASSPGTRTDTQYF. The CDR3 DNA sequence: TGTGCCAGCAGCCCCGGGACTCGCACAGATACGCAGTATTTT.

This chain uses TRBV3-1 (or the pseudogene TRBV3-2) with TRBJ2-1, with TRBD2 matching 10 bases. V lost 0 bases to trimming and J lost 6 bases; unmatched junction nucleotides: 2. The CDR3 has 15 amino acids. Germline V gene sequence: CDR1 LGHDT, CDR2 YNNKEL (reference sequence). The CDR3 is CASSQDGTSVNEQFF. The DNA for the CDR3 is TGTGCCAGCAGCCAAGACGGGACTAGCGTCAATGAGCAGTTCTTC.

The chain couples TRBV30 to TRBJ2-1, with TRBD2 identical over 12 bases. The CDR3 is 16 residues long. Looked up from germline, CDR1 is GTSNPN and CDR2 is SVGIG (reference sequence). V lost 4 bases to trimming and J lost 9 bases; unmatched junction nucleotides: 13. Here the CDR3 DNA reads TGTGCCTGGAAGGGGCTAGCGGGAGGGGGCAGGGGTGAGCAGTTCTTC. It encodes CAWKGLAGGGRGEQFF.

The chain carries TRBV5-8 and TRBJ2-7, with D perhaps matching TRBD2 (6 bases). The ends were cut back, 7 bases at V and 0 bases at J, with 14 bases in the middle. Germline assignment: CDR1 SGHTS and CDR2 YDEGEE. This CDR3 spans 14 amino acids. CDR3 sequence: CASRRDFSSYEQYF. CDR3 nucleotides: TGTGCCAGCCGCCGGGACTTCAGCTCCTACGAGCAGTACTTC.

This chain uses TRBV28 with TRBJ2-2, with 7 bases fitting TRBD1. V lost 4 bases and J lost 4; bases outside the gene matches: 6. Germline V gives CDR1 MDHEN, CDR2 SYDVKM. The CDR3 totals 15 residues. CDR3 nucleotides: TGTGCCAGCAGTTATGACAGGGCAAGCACCGGGGAGCTGTTTTTT. Translation gives CASSYDRASTGELFF.

V usage is TRBV3-1 (or the pseudogene TRBV3-2) and J usage is TRBJ2-1; weak D call: TRBD2 (7 bases). V was shortened by 4 bases and J by 0 bases, with 13 bases between the two germline ends. Germline CDR1 reads LGHDT; CDR2 reads YNNKEL (reference sequence). This CDR3 comprises 16 residues. This CDR3 reads CASSLRGASSYNEQFF. The CDR3 coding sequence is TGTGCCAGCAGCCTTCGGGGGGCAAGCTCCTACAATGAGCAGTTCTTC.

J is TRBJ1-3 and V is TRBV5-1; 7 bases map to TRBD1. V shed 0 bases, J shed 0 bases, and the junction held 3 bases outside the gene matches. Germline loops: CDR1 SGHRS, CDR2 YFSETQ. The CDR3 loop spans 16 amino acids. The CDR3 DNA is TGCGCCAGCAGCTTGGCGGGACAGCGCTCTGGAAACACCATATATTTT. This sequence encodes CASSLAGQRSGNTIYF. Filled out from reference TRBV5-1 and TRBJ1-3, the complete variable domain reads KAGVTQTPRYLIKTRGQQVTLSCSPISGHRSVSWYQQTPGQGLQFLFEYFSETQRNKGNFPGRFSGRQFSNSRSEMNVSTLELGDSALYLCASSLAGQRSGNTIYFGEGSWLTVV.

A single count supports this clone. The V gene is TRBV3-1 (or the pseudogene TRBV3-2), the J gene TRBJ2-1; 16 bases align to TRBD2. The J segment lost 8 bases and the V segment lost 0 bases, leaving 4 bases of the junction unmatched. There are 17 residues in the CDR3. Germline lookup yields CDR1 LGHDT and CDR2 YNNKEL (reference sequence). CDR3: CASSQDGTSGGADEQFF. Written as DNA, the CDR3 is TGTGCCAGCAGCCAAGACGGGACTAGCGGGGGGGCGGATGAGCAGTTCTTC.

This chain uses TRBV7-9 with TRBJ1-5; D is possibly TRBD1 (6 bases). Trimming stripped 1 base from V and 3 bases from J, with 16 bases between. This CDR3 contains 17 residues. The V gene's germline CDR1 is SEHNR and CDR2 FQNEAQ (reference sequence). The CDR3, as DNA: TGTGCCAGCAGCTTAGGAAGGGGGGGGCAGTTCAATCAGCCCCAGCATTTT. It is translated as CASSLGRGGQFNQPQHF.

This clone was observed a single time. The CDR3 DNA follows: TGTGCCAGCAGCTTGAGTGTGTGGGACAGGGGGCGTTTTCCCCGGGAGCTGTTTTTT. It translates to CASSLSVWDRGRFPRELFF. The chain is built from TRBV5-6 and TRBJ2-2; the match to TRBD1 covers 12 bases. The germline V gene has CDR1 SGHDT and CDR2 YYEEEE. V lost 1 base, J lost 9 bases, and 16 bases stayed unmatched. The CDR3 runs to 19 residues.

The CDR3: CASSAQGKYNEQFF. In DNA form, the CDR3 reads TGTGCCAGTAGTGCTCAGGGAAAATACAATGAGCAGTTCTTC. This chain links TRBV19 with TRBJ2-1; tentative D call: TRBD1 (5 bases). Germline V lookup: CDR1 LNHDA, CDR2 SQIVND (reference sequence). The CDR3 has 14 residues. V lost 5 bases and J 4 bases, leaving 12 bases between the germline ends.

On this clone itself: An end of the junction does not agree with germline; a read error may underlie this. The chain recombines TRBV2 with TRBJ2-1; 8 bases are a match to TRBD1. The germline V gene encodes CDR1 SNHLY and CDR2 FYNNEI. The length of the CDR3 is 14 residues. The CDR3 reads CASRGQGSHNGQFF. CDR3 in DNA: TGTGCCAGCAGAGGACAGGGATCCCACAATGGGCAGTTCTTC.

The chain combines TRBV6-1 with TRBJ2-7; possibly TRBD1 for D (5 bases). CDR1 MNHNS and CDR2 SASEGT come from the germline V gene. Trimming shortened V by 1 base and J by 3 bases, and 13 bases separated the two germline ends. This CDR3 has 15 amino acids. DNA for the CDR3: TGTGCCAGCAGTGAAGATGAGACAGCCGACTACGAGCAGTACTTC. This encodes CASSEDETADYEQYF.